A selection of T cell receptor beta chains follows, all from one sample in a study of technical replicates of blood from a few donors. Generated by immunoSEQ multiplex PCR, the TCRdb table keeps only in-frame clones and is missing some. The sample gives tens of thousands of clones, approximately 94% of which show up once; about 0.4% is in the top ten. Material: T cells isolated from PBMCs. These receptors came from a human donor in good health. The CDR3 runs from the conserved cysteine through the conserved F or W. Each record gives: V gene, D gene, J gene, clone size, CDR3 DNA, CDR3 protein. A D gene is named only where the DNA matches it firmly. A row's size may be missing; if present it is once, few, many or a size class.

>TRBV10-3|TRBD1|TRBJ1-1|NA
TGTGCCATCAGATCTACAGGGGACACTGAAGCTTTCTTT
CAIRSTGDTEAFF
>TRBV7-9|NA|TRBJ2-7|NA
TGTGCCATCGGCTCTAGGAGGGGCGAGCAGTACTTC
CAIGSRRGEQYF
>TRBV5-1|NA|TRBJ2-1|NA
TGCGCCAGCAGCTTTTCCCCCTCCGACGGGAGCGTTTACAATGAGCAGTTCTTC
CASSFSPSDGSVYNEQFF
>TRBV9|NA|TRBJ2-5|NA
TGTGCCAGCACCACGGGGGATCGGATAGACGGACAAGAGACCCAGTACTTC
CASTTGDRIDGQETQYF
>TRBV25-1|NA|TRBJ2-5|NA
TGTGCCAGCAGGAGAGAGACCCAGTACTTC
CASRRETQYF
>TRBV27|NA|TRBJ1-5|NA
TGTGCCAGCAGTTTAACGGCGGCCTATAGCAATCAGCCCCAGCATTTT
CASSLTAAYSNQPQHF
>TRBV6-1|TRBD1|TRBJ2-2|NA
TGTGCCAGCAGTGAAATATACAGGGGGGTGTCCGGGGAGCTGTTTTTT
CASSEIYRGVSGELFF
>TRBV28|NA|TRBJ1-1|NA
TGTGCCAGCAGTTTTTACAGGGAGGCTTTCTTT
CASSFYREAFF
>TRBV23-1|NA|TRBJ1-5|NA
TGCGCCAGCAGTCAATCTCAAAGCGCAGGGAAGAATCAGCCCCAGCATTTT
CASSQSQSAGKNQPQHF
>TRBV4-1|TRBD2|TRBJ2-2|NA
TGCGCCAGCAGCCAAGAAGCGGCGGGAGTGGTAACCGGGGAGCTGTTTTTT
CASSQEAAGVVTGELFF
>TRBV18|NA|TRBJ2-7|NA
TGTGCCAGCTCACTCGACATGTCCTACGAGCAGTACTTC
CASSLDMSYEQYF
>TRBV21-1|NA|TRBJ2-1|NA
TGTGCCAGCAGCAAGGGGCCCCTACTAGCGGGAGCCCCCGATTACTCCTACAATGAGCAGTTCTTC
CASSKGPLLAGAPDYSYNEQFF
>TRBV14|NA|TRBJ2-5|NA
TGTGCCAGCAGCCAAGTGAGGTTAGAGACCCAGTACTTC
CASSQVRLETQYF
>TRBV11-3|TRBD2|TRBJ2-3|NA
TGTGCCAGCAGCGGAGGGGCGGGAGAGGGAGATACGCAGTATTTT
CASSGGAGEGDTQYF
>TRBV6-4|TRBD1|TRBJ1-2|NA
TGTGCCAGCAGTGACATTCCAGGGGGCTTCACTGGCTACACCTTC
CASSDIPGGFTGYTF
>TRBV2|NA|TRBJ2-7|NA
TGTGCCAGCGGGGAATCGACAGGGACTGCCTACGAGCAGTACTTC
CASGESTGTAYEQYF
>TRBV6-5|TRBD2|TRBJ2-7|NA
TGTGCCATTGGGGGGCCAGCGGGAGACTCCTACGAGCAGTACTTC
CAIGGPAGDSYEQYF
>TRBV2|NA|TRBJ2-4|NA
TGTGCCAGCAGTGAGTACGATCTGCAGGCAATTCAGTACTTC
CASSEYDLQAIQYF
>TRBV28|TRBD2|TRBJ2-7|NA
TGTGCCAGCAGTTCAGGACTAGCGGGACTCTACGAGCAGTACTTC
CASSSGLAGLYEQYF
>TRBV5-4|NA|TRBJ2-2|NA
TGTGCCAGCAGGCCCCCCACTGCCGCCCCCGGGGAGCTGTTTTTT
CASRPPTAAPGELFF
>TRBV5-1|NA|TRBJ1-2|NA
TGCGCCAGCAGATTGGCCGGGGGTGATGGCTACACCTTC
CASRLAGGDGYTF
>TRBV19|TRBD1|TRBJ1-2|NA
TGTGCCAGTAGTGTCGGGACAGAGATTTCCTATGGCTGGACCTTC
CASSVGTEISYGWTF
>TRBV5-8|TRBD1|TRBJ1-2|NA
TGTGCCAGCAGCATGGGACAGGGCTATGGCTACACCTTC
CASSMGQGYGYTF
>TRBV28|NA|TRBJ2-7|few
TGTGCCAGCAGTTTAGGACAGCTAGCCTACGAGCAGTACTTC
CASSLGQLAYEQYF
>TRBV2|NA|TRBJ1-2|NA
TGTGCCAGCCAGCGTGGACTCACTAACTATGGCTACACCTTC
CASQRGLTNYGYTF
>TRBV14|TRBD1|TRBJ2-5|NA
TGTGCCAGCAGCCACCGGGACAGGGAAAAAGAGACCCAGTACTTC
CASSHRDREKETQYF
>TRBV5-4|TRBD2|TRBJ2-7|NA
TGTGCCAGCAGCTTTGGGGGAGGGGACGAGCAGTACTTC
CASSFGGGDEQYF
>TRBV4-3|TRBD2|TRBJ2-2|NA
TGCGCCAGCAGCCAAGGCGTAACTAGCGGGAGGCTTATCGGGGAGCTGTTTTTT
CASSQGVTSGRLIGELFF
>TRBV30|NA|TRBJ1-2|NA
TGTGCCTGGACAGGGTTGTATGGCTACACCTTC
CAWTGLYGYTF
>TRBV4-2|NA|TRBJ2-2|once
TGTGCCAGCAGCCAAGAGGGACACAACACCGGGGAGCTGTTTTTT
CASSQEGHNTGELFF
>TRBV7-2|TRBD1|TRBJ1-1|NA
TGTGCCAGCAGCTTAGGGGGACAGGGAGACACTGAAGCTTTCTTT
CASSLGGQGDTEAFF
>TRBV5-6|NA|TRBJ2-7|NA
TGTGCCAGCAGCCCCCGACAGGCCTCGACTGCCTACGAGCAGTACTTC
CASSPRQASTAYEQYF
>TRBV6-1|NA|TRBJ2-3|NA
TGTGCCAGCAGTGAAGAAAGGGGGAACACAGATACGCAGTATTTT
CASSEERGNTDTQYF
>TRBV29-1|NA|TRBJ2-3|once
TGCAGCGTTGAGCGGCCCGGGACAGATACGCAGTATTTT
CSVERPGTDTQYF
>TRBV11-3|TRBD2|TRBJ2-7|once
TGTGCCAGCAGCGCCGGGACTAGCGTTTACGAGCAGTACTTC
CASSAGTSVYEQYF
>TRBV5-1|TRBD1|TRBJ2-1|NA
TGCGCCAGCAGCTTGCGGGGACAGCTCAATGAGCAGTTCTTC
CASSLRGQLNEQFF
>TRBV9|NA|TRBJ2-5|NA
TGTGCCAGCGGGGGACTCATGGGGGAGACCCAGTACTTC
CASGGLMGETQYF
>TRBV5-1|NA|TRBJ1-3|NA
TGCGCCAGCAGCTTGGTTCCAGGCTTCATCTCTGGAAACACCATATATTTT
CASSLVPGFISGNTIYF
>TRBV10-3|NA|TRBJ2-3|once
TGTGCCATCAGTGAGTCTTTCGGTACGAGCACAGATACGCAGTATTTT
CAISESFGTSTDTQYF
>TRBV6-5|TRBD2|TRBJ2-1|NA
TGTGCCAGCAGTTACCCGGGACTAGCGGGACTTGAGCAGTTCTTC
CASSYPGLAGLEQFF
>TRBV9|TRBD2|TRBJ2-1|NA
TGTGCCAGCAGCGTAGCCCTGACCCTAGCGGAGCCCTACAATGAGCAGTTCTTC
CASSVALTLAEPYNEQFF
>TRBV4-2|NA|TRBJ2-7|NA
TGTGCCAGCAGCCAAGGGGACTCGAACGTCGGTGCCTACGAGCAGTACTTC
CASSQGDSNVGAYEQYF
>TRBV2|TRBD1|TRBJ2-7|NA
TGTGCCAGCAGCGAGGACAGGGAAGGGCTCCACGAGCAGTACTTC
CASSEDREGLHEQYF
>TRBV19|TRBD1|TRBJ2-3|NA
TGTGCCACCGGGACAGTTGAATCAGATACGCAGTATTTT
CATGTVESDTQYF
>TRBV28|TRBD1|TRBJ1-5|NA
TGTGCCAGCAGTCAGGGACAGTCCTCCAATCAGCCCCAGCATTTT
CASSQGQSSNQPQHF
>TRBV19|NA|TRBJ1-1|NA
TGTGCCAGTAGTATAGGACAGGTGAACACTGAAGCTTTCTTT
CASSIGQVNTEAFF
>TRBV19|NA|TRBJ2-6|NA
TGTGCCAGCGGGGGTAATCAGCGCTCTGGGGCCAACGTCCTGACTTTC
CASGGNQRSGANVLTF
>TRBV11-2|TRBD1|TRBJ2-7|NA
TGTGCCAGCAGCTTAGCGGGACAGGGAATATCCTACGAGCAGTACTTC
CASSLAGQGISYEQYF
>TRBV2|TRBD2|TRBJ2-3|NA
TGTGCCAGCATTAGACTAGCGGGAGGGACAGATACGCAGTATTTT
CASIRLAGGTDTQYF
>TRBV11-2|NA|TRBJ2-7|NA
TGTGCCAGCAGATCACAAATAGGGGCCTACGAGCAGTACTTC
CASRSQIGAYEQYF
>TRBV11-2|TRBD1|TRBJ2-7|few
TGTGCCAGCAGCCCCGGGACAGGAATTTACGAGCAGTACTTC
CASSPGTGIYEQYF
>TRBV7-9|TRBD1|TRBJ2-3|NA
TGTGCCAGCAGCTGGGGACAGGTTAGCACAGATACGCAGTATTTT
CASSWGQVSTDTQYF
>TRBV18|TRBD1|TRBJ1-1|NA
TGTGCCAGCTCACCACAGGGGGCGGAGGCTGAAGCTTTCTTT
CASSPQGAEAEAFF
>TRBV2|NA|TRBJ2-7|NA
TGTGCCAGCAGACCGGGTTATTCCTACGAGCAGTACTTC
CASRPGYSYEQYF
>TRBV25-1|NA|TRBJ2-7|once
TGTGCCAGCAGAAACCAGACAGAGACAGAGCAGTACTTC
CASRNQTETEQYF
>TRBV19|TRBD1|TRBJ1-1|NA
TGTGCCACCGAAGGGACAGTGAACACTGAAGCTTTCTTT
CATEGTVNTEAFF
>TRBV29-1|NA|TRBJ2-3|NA
TGCAGCGTTGCTCAGCGAGGAGATACGCAGTATTTT
CSVAQRGDTQYF
>TRBV5-1|NA|TRBJ2-6|NA
TGCGCCAGCAGCTCAGGGGCTGGGGCCAACGTCCTGACTTTC
CASSSGAGANVLTF